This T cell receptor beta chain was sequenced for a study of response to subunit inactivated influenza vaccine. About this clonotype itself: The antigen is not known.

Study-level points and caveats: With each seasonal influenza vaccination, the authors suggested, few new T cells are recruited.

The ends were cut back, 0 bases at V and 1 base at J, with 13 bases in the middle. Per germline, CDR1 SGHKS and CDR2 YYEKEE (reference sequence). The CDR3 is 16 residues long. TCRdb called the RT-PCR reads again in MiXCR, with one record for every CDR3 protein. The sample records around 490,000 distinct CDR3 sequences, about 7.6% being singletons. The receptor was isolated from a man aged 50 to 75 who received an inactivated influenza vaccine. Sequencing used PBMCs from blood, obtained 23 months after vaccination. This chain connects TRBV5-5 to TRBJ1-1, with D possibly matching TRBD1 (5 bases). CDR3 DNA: TGTGCCAGCAGCTTGGCCTTGATCAGGGCGAACACTGAAGCTTTCTTT. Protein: CASSLALIRANTEAFF. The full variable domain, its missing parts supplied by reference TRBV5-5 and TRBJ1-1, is DAGVTQSPTHLIKTRGQQVTLRCSPISGHKSVSWYQQVLGQGPQFIFQYYEKEERGRGNFPDRFSARQFPNYSSELNVNALLLGDSALYLCASSLALIRANTEAFFGQGTRLTVV.